These T cell receptor beta chains were read from a single sample in a study of blood T cell repertoires in COVID-19. Assay: immunoSEQ multiplex PCR; the TCRdb copy retains only in-frame clones and omits some. The data contain more than 250,000 clones, 70% to 90% of them singletons. Sequencing was carried out using peripheral blood. These receptors were taken from a man aged 18 to 35 who had recovered from COVID-19. CDR3s leave out the opening cysteine and the closing phenylalanine or tryptophan. A D gene is named only where the DNA matches it firmly.

d_call: TRBD1; v_call: TRBV7-3; j_call: TRBJ2-1; cdr3_aa: ASAPGQGGEARDNEQF
d_call: TRBD1; v_call: TRBV6-6; j_call: TRBJ2-7; cdr3_aa: ATHFQGAANEQY
d_call: TRBD2; v_call: TRBV18; j_call: TRBJ2-5; cdr3_aa: ASSPRLAGQETQY
d_call: TRBD1; v_call: TRBV7-2; j_call: TRBJ1-1; cdr3_aa: ASSHTGEAEAF
d_call: TRBD1; v_call: TRBV10-3; j_call: TRBJ1-1; cdr3_aa: AITDRVATEAF
d_call: -; v_call: TRBV2; j_call: TRBJ1-1; cdr3_aa: ASGKDTVNTEAF
d_call: TRBD2; v_call: TRBV5-6; j_call: TRBJ2-1; cdr3_aa: ASSLPGLAGDEQF
d_call: -; v_call: TRBV6-5; j_call: TRBJ2-5; cdr3_aa: ASGGTPEETQY
d_call: TRBD1; v_call: TRBV25-1; j_call: TRBJ1-4; cdr3_aa: ASSEWTGSNEKLF
d_call: TRBD2; v_call: TRBV4-1; j_call: TRBJ2-1; cdr3_aa: ASSQDGLAGDYEQF
d_call: -; v_call: TRBV19; j_call: TRBJ1-5; cdr3_aa: ASSMPGNYQPQH
d_call: -; v_call: TRBV7-3; j_call: TRBJ2-1; cdr3_aa: ASSLDSQPFNEQF
d_call: -; v_call: TRBV6-1; j_call: TRBJ2-7; cdr3_aa: ASSETQGAYEQY
d_call: TRBD2; v_call: TRBV3-1/TRBV3-2; j_call: TRBJ2-7; cdr3_aa: ASSQVVLARAVEQY
d_call: TRBD2; v_call: TRBV2; j_call: TRBJ2-1; cdr3_aa: ASSVGTSGSSYNEQF
d_call: TRBD2; v_call: TRBV18; j_call: TRBJ2-1; cdr3_aa: ASSPPGGANNEQF
d_call: TRBD2; v_call: TRBV5-4; j_call: TRBJ2-2; cdr3_aa: ASTLAGGPPRELF
d_call: TRBD1; v_call: TRBV5-4; j_call: TRBJ1-2; cdr3_aa: ASSPRTGYGYT
d_call: TRBD1; v_call: TRBV6-6; j_call: TRBJ2-7; cdr3_aa: ASSRPGQGYEQY
d_call: TRBD2; v_call: TRBV6-2/TRBV6-3; j_call: TRBJ2-1; cdr3_aa: ASSYGPGQRLAGVYNEQF
d_call: -; v_call: TRBV4-2; j_call: TRBJ1-2; cdr3_aa: ASSQGGGAGEGYT
d_call: -; v_call: TRBV2; j_call: TRBJ2-7; cdr3_aa: ASSARYEQY
d_call: -; v_call: TRBV18; j_call: TRBJ1-1; cdr3_aa: ASSPVLSEGTEAF
d_call: TRBD2; v_call: TRBV5-4; j_call: TRBJ2-7; cdr3_aa: ASSPPGGGDEQY
d_call: TRBD2; v_call: TRBV6-5; j_call: TRBJ2-1; cdr3_aa: ASTGGLAGRNEQF
d_call: TRBD1; v_call: TRBV6-5; j_call: TRBJ1-1; cdr3_aa: AISDRVWEAF
d_call: -; v_call: TRBV6-5; j_call: TRBJ1-2; cdr3_aa: ASREGRSYGYT
d_call: -; v_call: TRBV27; j_call: TRBJ1-4; cdr3_aa: ASSLQENSEKLF
d_call: -; v_call: TRBV19; j_call: TRBJ1-1; cdr3_aa: ASSQRLRMNTEAF
d_call: TRBD2; v_call: TRBV3-1/TRBV3-2; j_call: TRBJ2-5; cdr3_aa: ASSQGTSGETQY
d_call: TRBD1; v_call: TRBV5-5; j_call: TRBJ2-1; cdr3_aa: ASSSSARGQGPPYNEQF
d_call: TRBD2; v_call: TRBV5-4; j_call: TRBJ2-3; cdr3_aa: ASSFGASGGARDTQY
d_call: TRBD1; v_call: TRBV5-4; j_call: TRBJ1-2; cdr3_aa: ASSLKFTAAGGGGYT
d_call: TRBD1; v_call: TRBV7-2; j_call: TRBJ1-4; cdr3_aa: ASSRQGGEKLF
d_call: -; v_call: TRBV7-3; j_call: TRBJ2-1; cdr3_aa: ASSLSGSNYNEQF
d_call: -; v_call: TRBV7-2; j_call: TRBJ1-2; cdr3_aa: ASSLYQGGSYGYT
d_call: -; v_call: TRBV7-9; j_call: TRBJ2-7; cdr3_aa: ASSPLLAGSYEQY
d_call: TRBD2; v_call: TRBV4-3; j_call: TRBJ2-5; cdr3_aa: ASSLLAGGAQY
d_call: TRBD2; v_call: TRBV30; j_call: TRBJ2-7; cdr3_aa: AWSLSGRSYEQY
d_call: -; v_call: TRBV5-4; j_call: TRBJ2-3; cdr3_aa: ASSPWTASSTDTQY
d_call: TRBD1; v_call: TRBV27; j_call: TRBJ2-7; cdr3_aa: ASSSLSFPGQGVNEQY